The entry below gives a single T cell receptor (beta chain) sequence along with its context. Its antigen is as yet unknown. This specimen comes from a study of OX40 agonist ivuxolimab in advanced cancers. Study as a whole: The group had a mean age of roughly 56 years, ranged from roughly 20 to 79, and was 82.7% male. Study findings and constraints: On average, CD8+ T cells showed a greater number of expanded clones than CD4+.

The study sampled blood at baseline, cycle 4 day 1, and cycle 7 day 1. The CDR3 length is 12 residues. Germline CDR1 MDHEN, CDR2 SYDVKM. The V and J ends lost 6 bases and 4 bases respectively, with 9 bases between them. This table comes from immunoSEQ multiplex PCR, and its TCRdb copy is limited to in-frame clones, with some not included. The repertoire holds some 98,000 clones, approximately 93% seen once, with 0.26% in the top ten. The material sequenced was CD4+ or CD8+ T cells sorted from blood, taken in a trial of the OX40 agonist ivuxolimab. The genes are TRBV28 and TRBJ1-2; no firm D call. The clonotype originates from an adult with an advanced solid tumor such as melanoma, head and neck, liver or kidney cancer. The CDR3 DNA follows: TGTGCCAGCAGCTATGTTGCCTATGGCTACACCTTC. Its protein is CASSYVAYGYTF.